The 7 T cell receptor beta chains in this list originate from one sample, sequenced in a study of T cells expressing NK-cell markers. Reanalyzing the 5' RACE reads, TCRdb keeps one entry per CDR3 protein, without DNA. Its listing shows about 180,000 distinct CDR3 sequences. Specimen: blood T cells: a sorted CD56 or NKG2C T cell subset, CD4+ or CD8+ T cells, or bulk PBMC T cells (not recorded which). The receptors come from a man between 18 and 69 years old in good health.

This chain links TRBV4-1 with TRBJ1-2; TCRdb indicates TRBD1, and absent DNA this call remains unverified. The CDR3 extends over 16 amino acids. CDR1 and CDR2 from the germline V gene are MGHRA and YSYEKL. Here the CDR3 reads CASSQGDEDLPYGYTF.

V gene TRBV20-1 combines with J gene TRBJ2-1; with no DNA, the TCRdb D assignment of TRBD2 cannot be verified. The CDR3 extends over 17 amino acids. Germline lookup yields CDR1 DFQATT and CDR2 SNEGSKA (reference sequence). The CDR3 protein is CSARPTGLAGFLNEQFF.

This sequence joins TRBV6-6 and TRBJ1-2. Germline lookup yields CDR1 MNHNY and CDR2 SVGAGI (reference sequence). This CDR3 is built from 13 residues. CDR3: CASSYQETNGYTF.

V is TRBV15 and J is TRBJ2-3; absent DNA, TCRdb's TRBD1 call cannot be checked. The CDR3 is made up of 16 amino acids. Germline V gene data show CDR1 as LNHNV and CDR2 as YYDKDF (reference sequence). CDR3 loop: CATSRVRGSHTDTQYF.

The CDR3 here is CASSATLAGGQNEQFF. The V gene is TRBV14, the J gene TRBJ2-1; TCRdb outputs TRBD2, but without DNA this stays unchecked. This CDR3 has 16 residues. Germline assignment: CDR1 SGHDN and CDR2 FVKESK.

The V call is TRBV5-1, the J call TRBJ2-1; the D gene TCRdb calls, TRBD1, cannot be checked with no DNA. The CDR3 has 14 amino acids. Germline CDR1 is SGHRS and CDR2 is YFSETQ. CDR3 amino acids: CASGTGGVNNEQFF. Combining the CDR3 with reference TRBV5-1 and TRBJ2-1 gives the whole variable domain KAGVTQTPRYLIKTRGQQVTLSCSPISGHRSVSWYQQTPGQGLQFLFEYFSETQRNKGNFPGRFSGRQFSNSRSEMNVSTLELGDSALYLCASGTGGVNNEQFFGPGTRLTVL.

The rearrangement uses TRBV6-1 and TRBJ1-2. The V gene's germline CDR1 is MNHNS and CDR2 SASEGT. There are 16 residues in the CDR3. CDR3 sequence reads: CASSPPKTGRGYGYTF.